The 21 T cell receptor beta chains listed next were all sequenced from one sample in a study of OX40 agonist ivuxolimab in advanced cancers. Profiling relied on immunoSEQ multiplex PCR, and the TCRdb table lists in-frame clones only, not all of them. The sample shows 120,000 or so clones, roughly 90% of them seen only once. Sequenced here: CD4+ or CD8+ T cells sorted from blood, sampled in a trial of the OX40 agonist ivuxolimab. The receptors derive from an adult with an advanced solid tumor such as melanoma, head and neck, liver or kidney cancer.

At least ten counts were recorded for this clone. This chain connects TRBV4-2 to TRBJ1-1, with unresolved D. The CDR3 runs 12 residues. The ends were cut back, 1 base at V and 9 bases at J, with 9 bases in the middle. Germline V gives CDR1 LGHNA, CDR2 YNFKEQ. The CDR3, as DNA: TGTGCCAGCAGCCAAGTTTCACAGCAAGCTTTCTTT. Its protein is CASSQVSQQAFF.

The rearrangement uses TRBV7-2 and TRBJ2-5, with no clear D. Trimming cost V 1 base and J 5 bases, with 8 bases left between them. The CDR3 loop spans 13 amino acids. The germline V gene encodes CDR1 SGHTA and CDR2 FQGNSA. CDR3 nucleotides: TGTGCCAGCAGCTTAGGTTCCCAGGAGACCCAGTACTTC. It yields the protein CASSLGSQETQYF.

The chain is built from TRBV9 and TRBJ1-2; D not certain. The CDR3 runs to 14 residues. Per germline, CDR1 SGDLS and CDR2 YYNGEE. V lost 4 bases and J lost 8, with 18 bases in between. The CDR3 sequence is CASSPGDGLRGYTF. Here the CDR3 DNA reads TGTGCCAGCAGCCCAGGCGACGGATTGCGGGGCTACACCTTC.

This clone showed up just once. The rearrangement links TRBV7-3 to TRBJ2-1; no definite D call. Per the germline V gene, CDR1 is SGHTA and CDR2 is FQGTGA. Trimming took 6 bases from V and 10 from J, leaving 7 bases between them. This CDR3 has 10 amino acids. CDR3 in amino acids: CASSDLEQFF. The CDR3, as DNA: TGTGCCAGCAGTGACCTAGAGCAGTTCTTC.

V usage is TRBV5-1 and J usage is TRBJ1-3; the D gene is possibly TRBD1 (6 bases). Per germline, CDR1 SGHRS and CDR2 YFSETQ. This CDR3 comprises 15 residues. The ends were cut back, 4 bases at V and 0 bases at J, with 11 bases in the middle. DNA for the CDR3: TGCGCCAGCAGCCGGGAGGGGGGCTCTGGAAACACCATATATTTT. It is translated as CASSREGGSGNTIYF.

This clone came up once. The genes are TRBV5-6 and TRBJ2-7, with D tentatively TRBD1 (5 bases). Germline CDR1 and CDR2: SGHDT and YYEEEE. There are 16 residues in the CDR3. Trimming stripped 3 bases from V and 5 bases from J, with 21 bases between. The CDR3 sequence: CASSSLRRPEQDEQYF. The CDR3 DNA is TGTGCCAGCAGCTCTCTAAGAAGGCCGGAACAGGACGAGCAGTACTTC.

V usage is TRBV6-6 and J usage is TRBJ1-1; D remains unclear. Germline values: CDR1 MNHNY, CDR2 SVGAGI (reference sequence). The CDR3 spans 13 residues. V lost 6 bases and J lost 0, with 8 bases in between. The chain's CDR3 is CASRPTVNTEAFF. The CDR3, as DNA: TGTGCCAGCAGACCTACGGTGAACACTGAAGCTTTCTTT.

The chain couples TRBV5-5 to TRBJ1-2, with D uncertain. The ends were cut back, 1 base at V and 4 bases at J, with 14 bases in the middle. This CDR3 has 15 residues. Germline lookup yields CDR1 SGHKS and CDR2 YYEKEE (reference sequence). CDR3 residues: CASSLLYREGYGYTF. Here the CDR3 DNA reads TGTGCCAGCAGCTTGCTTTACAGAGAGGGCTATGGCTACACCTTC.

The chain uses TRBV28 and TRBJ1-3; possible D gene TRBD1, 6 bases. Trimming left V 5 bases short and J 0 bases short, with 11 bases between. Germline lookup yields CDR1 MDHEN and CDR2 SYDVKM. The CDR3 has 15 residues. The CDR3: CASSLTGTSGNTIYF. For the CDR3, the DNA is TGTGCCAGCAGTCTTACAGGGACCTCTGGAAACACCATATATTTT.

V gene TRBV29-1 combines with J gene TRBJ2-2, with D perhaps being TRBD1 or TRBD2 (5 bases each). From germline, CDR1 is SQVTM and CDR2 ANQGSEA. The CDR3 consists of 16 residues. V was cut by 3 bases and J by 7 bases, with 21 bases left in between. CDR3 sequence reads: CSVEYIIPGRGGELFF. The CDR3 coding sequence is TGCAGCGTTGAGTACATTATACCGGGGCGTGGCGGGGAGCTGTTTTTT.

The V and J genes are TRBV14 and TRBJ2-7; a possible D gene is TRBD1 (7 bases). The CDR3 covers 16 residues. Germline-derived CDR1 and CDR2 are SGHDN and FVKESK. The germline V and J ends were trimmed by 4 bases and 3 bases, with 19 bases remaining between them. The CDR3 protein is CASSLGTPRDSYEQYF. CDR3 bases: TGTGCCAGCAGCCTCGGCACCCCGCGGGACAGCTACGAGCAGTACTTC.

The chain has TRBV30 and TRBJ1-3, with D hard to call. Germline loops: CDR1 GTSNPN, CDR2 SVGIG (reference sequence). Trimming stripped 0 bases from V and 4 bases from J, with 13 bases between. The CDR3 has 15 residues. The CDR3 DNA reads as TGTGCCTGGAGTGTACTAGGAACGGCGGGAAACACCATATATTTT. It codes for CAWSVLGTAGNTIYF.

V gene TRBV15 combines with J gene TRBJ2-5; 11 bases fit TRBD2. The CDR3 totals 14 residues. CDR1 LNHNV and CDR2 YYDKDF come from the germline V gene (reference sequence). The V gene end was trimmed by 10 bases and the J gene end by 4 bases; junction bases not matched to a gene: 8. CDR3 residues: CAITSGRRRETQYF. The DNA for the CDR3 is TGTGCCATCACTAGCGGGAGACGAAGAGAGACCCAGTACTTC.

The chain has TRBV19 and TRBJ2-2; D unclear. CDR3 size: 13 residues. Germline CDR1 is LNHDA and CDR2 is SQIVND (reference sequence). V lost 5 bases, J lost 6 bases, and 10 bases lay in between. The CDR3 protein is CASSEASSGELFF. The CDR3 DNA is TGTGCCAGTAGTGAGGCGAGCTCCGGGGAGCTGTTTTTT.

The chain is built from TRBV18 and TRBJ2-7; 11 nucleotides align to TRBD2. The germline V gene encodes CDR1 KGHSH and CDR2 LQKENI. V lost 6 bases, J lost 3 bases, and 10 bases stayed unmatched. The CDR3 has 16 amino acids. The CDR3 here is CASSLLTLAGVYEQYF. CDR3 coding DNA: TGTGCCAGCTCCCTTCTCACACTAGCGGGAGTCTACGAGCAGTACTTC.

CDR3 protein: CASIWTEKSKYEQYF. In DNA, the CDR3 is TGCGCCAGCATCTGGACCGAGAAATCAAAGTACGAGCAGTACTTC. V usage is TRBV4-3 and J usage is TRBJ2-7; D not certain. Between the trimmed V and J ends, which lost 7 bases and 4 bases, there was a span of 20 bases. The CDR3 covers 15 residues. Per the germline V gene, CDR1 is LGHNA and CDR2 is YSLEER.

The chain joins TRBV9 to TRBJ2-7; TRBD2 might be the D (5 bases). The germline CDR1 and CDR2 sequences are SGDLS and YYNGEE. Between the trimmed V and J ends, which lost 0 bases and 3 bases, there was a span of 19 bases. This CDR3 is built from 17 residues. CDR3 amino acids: CASSVGISSEIFYEQYF. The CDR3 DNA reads TGTGCCAGCAGCGTAGGCATTAGTAGCGAGATTTTCTACGAGCAGTACTTC.

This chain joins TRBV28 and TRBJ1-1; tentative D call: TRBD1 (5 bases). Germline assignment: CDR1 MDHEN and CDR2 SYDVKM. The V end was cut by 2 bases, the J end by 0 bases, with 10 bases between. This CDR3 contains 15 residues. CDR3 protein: CASSLAGGVNTEAFF. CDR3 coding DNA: TGTGCCAGCAGTTTAGCCGGGGGAGTGAACACTGAAGCTTTCTTT.

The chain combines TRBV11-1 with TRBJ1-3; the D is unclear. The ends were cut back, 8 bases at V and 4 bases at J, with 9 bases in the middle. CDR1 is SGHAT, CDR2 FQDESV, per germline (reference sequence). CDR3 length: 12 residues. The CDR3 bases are TGTGCCAGCGAAACATCGGGAAACACCATATATTTT. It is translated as CASETSGNTIYF.

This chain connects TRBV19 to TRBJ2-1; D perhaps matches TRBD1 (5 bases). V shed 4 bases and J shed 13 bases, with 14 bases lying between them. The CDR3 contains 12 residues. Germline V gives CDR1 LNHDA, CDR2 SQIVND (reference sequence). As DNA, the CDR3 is TGTGCCAGTAGTAAAACAGGCCAAGGACAGTTCTTC. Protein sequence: CASSKTGQGQFF.

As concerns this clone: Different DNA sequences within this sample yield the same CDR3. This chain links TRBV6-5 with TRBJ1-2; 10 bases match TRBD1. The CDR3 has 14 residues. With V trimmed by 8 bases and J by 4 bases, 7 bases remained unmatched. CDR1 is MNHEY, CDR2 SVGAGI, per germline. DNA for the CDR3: TGTGCCAGCTCCTCGACAGGGGGCATCTATGGCTACACCTTC. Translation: CASSSTGGIYGYTF.